The source of this TCR beta chain is a study of T cell repertoires in cytomegalovirus infection. Study-level background: Public TCR beta signatures marked donors with CMV infection and the matching HLA. Notes on the study in general: Across the ex vivo response, the dominant clonotypes were HLA-C-restricted CMV-specific TCR beta clonotypes. Adding up the frequency of public TCR beta families identified people who carried CMV plus the relevant HLA.

The CDR3 length is 14 residues. Germline V gene sequence: CDR1 SGHVS, CDR2 FNYEAQ. Trimming shortened V by 5 bases and J by 4 bases, and 12 bases separated the two germline ends. Details on this clonotype: Antigen: not known.

One entry per CDR3 protein, called by TCRdb with MiXCR from the reads. The sample lists roughly 600,000 distinct CDR3 sequences, 24% occurring once. The receptor was isolated from a human donor in good health (CMV status not recorded). Some clones in this sample may be carry-over from other donors' samples. The sequencing sample was made of CD8+ T cells from PBMCs. This sequence joins TRBV7-6 and TRBJ1-5; no clear D gene. DNA of the CDR3: TGTGCCAGCAGCCCGGAGGGATGGAATCAGCCCCAGCATTTT. Translation: CASSPEGWNQPQHF.